The clone carrying this T cell receptor (beta chain) showed up just a few times. Its target is not known. Germline CDR1 is SGHRS and CDR2 is YFSETQ. Trimming cost V 3 bases and J 5 bases; bases outside gene matches: 5. CDR3 size: 14 residues. These data belong to a study of T-cell memory formation after mild COVID-19. Study at large: For the most part, TCR clusters were specific to one donor.

TCRdb called the 5' RACE reads again in MiXCR, with one record for every CDR3 protein. This table holds about 430,000 distinct CDR3 sequences, approximately 19% found once. General observations from the study: A subset of responding clones appeared in pre-infection memory, suggesting cross-reactive memory joined. While clones contracting from day 15 to 85 were balanced between CD4 and CD8, later expanders leaned CD4+.

The chain carries TRBV5-1 and TRBJ2-5; 9 bases are a match to TRBD1. The receptor's source is a man aged 18-30 years who had mild COVID-19 (a few samples of this study predate the infection). Cell type and time point are not known. Sequences were obtained from PBMCs or a T cell subset sorted from them (not recorded which). CDR3 nucleotides: TGCGCCAGCAGCTCCGGGACAGGGTCGGAGACCCAGTACTTC. It is translated as CASSSGTGSETQYF.